What follows are 20 T cell receptor beta chains derived from one specimen sequenced in a study of molecular identifiers for immune sequencing clone quantification. TCRdb re-derived calls from the PCR reads in MiXCR, one entry per CDR3 protein. In the table there are about 630,000 distinct CDR3 sequences, over 25% of which are singletons. The specimen was naive CD8+ T cells from blood, with Jurkat cell RNA spiked in. The sample's subset: FACS-sorted CD8+CD4-CCR7+CD45RA+ naive T cells. The receptor set was obtained from a human donor in good health. Some libraries in this study had Jurkat cell RNA spiked in.

This clonotype was detected ten times or more. The chain has TRBV29-1 and TRBJ2-1; D possibly corresponds to TRBD2 (6 bases). The CDR3 contains 13 residues. The V end was cut by 4 bases, the J end by 4 bases, with 11 bases between. Germline CDR1 and CDR2: SQVTM and ANQGSEA. The CDR3, as DNA: TGCAGCGTTGCGGGAGTGGGTTACAATGAGCAGTTCTTC. Its translation is CSVAGVGYNEQFF.

This clonotype was counted between two and nine times. One end of the junction is discordant with germline, which a read error may explain. The chain joins TRBV5-4 to TRBJ2-6; D is undetermined. The CDR3 has 13 amino acids. In germline, CDR1 is SGHNT, CDR2 YYREEE (reference sequence). Here the CDR3 reads CAGSLSGANVLTF. CDR3 sequence (DNA): TGTGCCGGCAGCTTGTCAGGGGCCAACGTCCTGACTTTC.

The sample holds many counts of this clonotype. The CDR3 DNA reads as TGTGCCAGCAGCCAAGGTCTAGCGGGAGGGCCGGGTGAGCAGTACTTC. Protein product: CASSQGLAGGPGEQYF. The chain couples TRBV3-1 to TRBJ2-7; 12 nucleotides match TRBD2. This CDR3 has 16 amino acids. After removal of 1 base from V and 7 bases from J, the junction contained 8 bases not matched to a gene. Germline V lookup: CDR1 LGHDT, CDR2 YNNKEL (reference sequence).

This clonotype has more than one count but fewer than ten. A read error may account for a junction end that differs from germline. This rearrangement joins TRBV24-1 to TRBJ2-1; D is unclear. CDR3 length: 13 amino acids. Germline V gives CDR1 KGHDR, CDR2 SFDVKD. CDR3 residues: CATSDSSHNEQFF. CDR3 in DNA: TGTGCCACCAGTGATTCCTCCCACAATGAGCAGTTCTTC.

Details on this clonotype: As the CDR3 is not closed by the conserved phenylalanine or tryptophan, this likely results from a read error. The V gene is TRBV6-6, the J gene TRBJ1-6, with D possibly TRBD1 on 5 matching bases. The V end was cut by 2 bases, the J end by 2 bases, with 10 bases between. This CDR3 spans 16 amino acids. Germline lookup yields CDR1 MNHNY and CDR2 SVGAGI (reference sequence). The CDR3 region has the DNA TGTGCCAGCAGTTACGTCCGGGACCCCTATAATTCACCCCTCCACCTT. It is translated as CASSYVRDPYNSPLHL.

A few counts support this clonotype. The chain is built from TRBV4-1 and TRBJ2-7; 11 positions match TRBD1. This CDR3 contains 16 residues. V lost 1 base to trimming and J lost 2 bases; unmatched junction nucleotides: 4. Germline CDR1 MGHRA, CDR2 YSYEKL. CDR3 bases: TGCGCCAGCAGCCAAGTGGGGGACAGGGGGGCCTACGAGCAGTACTTC. Amino acid sequence: CASSQVGDRGAYEQYF.

This clonotype was seen repeatedly, ten times or more. The V and J genes are TRBV15 and TRBJ1-5; D is perhaps TRBD1 (6 bases). CDR1 is LNHNV, CDR2 YYDKDF, per germline (reference sequence). The V end lost 6 bases, the J end lost 3 bases, and 9 bases lay between the germline ends. The CDR3 totals 13 residues. The CDR3 nucleotides are TGTGCCACCAGAGGGACAAACAATCAGCCCCAGCATTTT. Translation: CATRGTNNQPQHF.

This clonotype occurred a few times. V is TRBV27 and J is TRBJ2-3; tentatively, D is TRBD2 (5 bases). The CDR3 has 16 amino acids. Trimming removed 2 bases from V and 2 bases from J, with 14 bases in between. The V gene's germline CDR1 is MNHEY and CDR2 SMNVEV (reference sequence). The CDR3 DNA sequence: TGTGCCAGCAGTTTAGGACTGGGATTATTCACAGATACGCAGTATTTT. It yields the protein CASSLGLGLFTDTQYF.

The V and J genes are TRBV6-6 and TRBJ1-3; D remains ambiguous. The CDR3 is 17 residues long. The germline gives CDR1 MNHNY, CDR2 SVGAGI (reference sequence). With 4 bases removed from V and 0 bases from J, the gap between germline ends came to 16 bases. The CDR3 is CASSLHISKSSGNTIYF. The CDR3 DNA reads TGTGCCAGCAGTTTGCATATCAGTAAGAGCTCTGGAAACACCATATATTTT.

This clonotype was counted ten times or more. At one of its ends the junction is not consistent with the germline gene, which may arise from a read error. The J gene is TRBJ2-7, the V gene TRBV7-9; TRBD1 is a possible D gene (5 bases). The length of the CDR3 is 13 residues. The germline V gene has CDR1 SEHNR and CDR2 FQNEAQ (reference sequence). Here the CDR3 DNA reads TGCGCCAGCAGCTTGGGGCAGATTTACGAGCAGTACTTC. Encoded protein: CASSLGQIYEQYF.

About this clonotype: This sequence may be a read error, since a much larger clone differs from it by one base. The conserved closing phenylalanine or tryptophan is absent in this CDR3, likely reflecting a read error. The J gene is TRBJ2-5, the V gene TRBV5-1; D is possibly TRBD1 (8 bases). Germline V gives CDR1 SGHRS, CDR2 YFSETQ. The CDR3 loop spans 15 amino acids. V lost 4 bases, J lost 5 bases, and 18 bases lay in between. The CDR3 protein is CASSLDREGRETQYI. In nucleotides, the CDR3 is TGCGCCAGCAGCCTGGACAGGGAGGGACGGGAGACCCAGTACATC.

This chain uses TRBV6-1 with TRBJ1-1, with D perhaps matching TRBD1 (6 bases). CDR3 length: 12 residues. Germline loops: CDR1 MNHNS, CDR2 SASEGT. V lost 6 bases and J 11 bases, leaving 16 bases between the germline ends. CDR3 residues: CASSPVGAAAFF. The CDR3 nucleotides are TGTGCCAGCAGCCCCGTGGGGGCTGCCGCTTTCTTT.

This chain uses TRBV4-3 with TRBJ1-6; D may be TRBD1 (6 bases). V lost 1 base, J lost 14 bases, and 12 bases lay in between. This CDR3 has 13 amino acids. The germline V gene has CDR1 LGHNA and CDR2 YSLEER. CDR3: CASSQGQGMALHF. The CDR3 DNA sequence: TGCGCCAGCAGCCAAGGTCAGGGGATGGCCCTCCACTTT.

This clonotype was found a few times. A read error may be the cause here, since a much bigger clone is one base away. The V and J genes are TRBV5-1 and TRBJ2-5; TRBD1 matches at 8 bases. Germline lookup yields CDR1 SGHRS and CDR2 YFSETQ. The CDR3 is 16 residues long. In DNA, the CDR3 is TGCGCCAGCAGTCAGCCGGTGGACAGGGTGGAAGAGACCCGGTACTTC. Its translation: CASSQPVDRVEETRYF.

As concerns this clonotype: One end of the junction fails to match germline, which may point to a read error. The chain joins TRBV29-1 to TRBJ2-1; 9 nucleotides match TRBD2. Germline V gene lookup returns CDR1 SQVTM and CDR2 ANQGSEA. The CDR3 contains 15 residues. CDR3 DNA sequence: TGCGGCGTTGAGGGACTAGCTCCAAGGGTAAATGAGCAGTTCTTC. Its translation is CGVEGLAPRVNEQFF.

This clonotype was counted many times. The chain joins TRBV6-2 or TRBV6-3 to TRBJ2-3, with 11 bases identical to TRBD1. The germline gives CDR1 MNHEY, CDR2 SVGEGT. V lost 5 bases and J lost 4; bases outside the gene matches: 8. The CDR3 has 16 amino acids. The CDR3 loop reads CASSPWTGGVPDTQYF. The CDR3 DNA is TGTGCCAGCAGTCCGTGGACAGGGGGCGTCCCAGATACGCAGTATTTT.

On this clonotype itself: Possible read error: a much larger clone is one base away. The chain has TRBV5-3 and TRBJ2-3; D is possibly TRBD2 (6 bases). TRBV5-3 is an open reading frame whose function is uncertain. This CDR3 contains 15 residues. In nucleotides, the CDR3 is TGTGCCAGCAGCTTGCTGGAGGGATATGCAGATACGCAGTATTTT. This translates into CASSLLEGYADTQYF.

This rearrangement joins TRBV13 to TRBJ1-3; tentative D call: TRBD1 (6 bases). Germline-derived CDR1 and CDR2 are PRHDT and FYEKMQ (reference sequence). There are 15 residues in the CDR3. Trimming cost V 8 bases and J 0 bases, with 14 bases left between them. This chain's CDR3 is CASWRGVDSGNTIYF. In nucleotides, the CDR3 is TGTGCCAGCTGGAGGGGGGTCGACTCTGGAAACACCATATATTTT. Drawing the rest from reference TRBV13 and TRBJ1-3, the complete variable domain is AAGVIQSPRHLIKEKRETATLKCYPIPRHDTVYWYQQGPGQDPQFLISFYEKMQSDKGSIPDRFSAQQFSDYHSELNMSSLELGDSALYFCASWRGVDSGNTIYFGEGSWLTVV.

This clonotype was found a few times. A clone one base away is much larger, so this may be a read error. The chain recombines TRBV7-2 with TRBJ2-1; D may be TRBD1 or TRBD2 (5 bases each). Germline CDR1 is SGHTA and CDR2 is FQGNSA. This CDR3 spans 12 amino acids. The CDR3 reads CASSLGDPLLLF. DNA for the CDR3: TGTGCCAGCAGCTTAGGGGACCCCCTTCTTCTCTTC.

Details on this clonotype: Mismatch with germline at one junction end may stem from a read error. The chain carries TRBV7-6 and TRBJ2-7, with D perhaps matching TRBD2 (6 bases). Germline V lookup: CDR1 SGHVS, CDR2 FNYEAQ. The CDR3 extends over 12 amino acids. The DNA of the CDR3 is TGTGCCAGCAGCTTAAAGACGGGGGAGCAGTGCTTC. Residues: CASSLKTGEQCF.